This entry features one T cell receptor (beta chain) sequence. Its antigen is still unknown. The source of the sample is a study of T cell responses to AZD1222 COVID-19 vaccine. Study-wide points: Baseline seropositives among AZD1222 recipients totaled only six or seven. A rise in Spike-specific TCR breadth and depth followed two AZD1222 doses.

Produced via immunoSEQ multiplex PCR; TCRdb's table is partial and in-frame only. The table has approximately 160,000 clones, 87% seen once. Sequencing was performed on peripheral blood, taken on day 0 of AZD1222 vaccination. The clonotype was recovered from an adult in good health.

Written as DNA, the CDR3 is TGTGCCAGCATCGATAGTGGGGGCTCACGGACTGAAGCTTTCTTT. This sequence encodes CASIDSGGSRTEAFF. V gene TRBV2 combines with J gene TRBJ1-1; D is possibly TRBD1 (6 bases). The CDR3 spans 15 residues. Germline V CDR1 and CDR2: SNHLY, FYNNEI. V was clipped by 7 bases and J by 5 bases, with 20 bases between them.